This T cell receptor (beta chain) was retrieved from a study of technical replicates of blood from a few donors (dated by TCRdb to 2017 to 2019). Library preparation was by the immunoSEQ multiplex PCR assay. What TCRdb holds here is the immuneACCESS table cut down to in-frame rearrangements. Part of the clones is not present; checked against another copy, under half of the missing clones reflect an unresolved V gene, and the others are unexplained. The table for this sample lists 55,000 to 75,000 clones; approximately 84% of them were counted only once. The ten largest clones take up around 5.1% of the sample. As concerns this clone: Its antigen has not been determined. Qualities for individual bases were not recorded, and no much larger clone is one base off.

In the germline V gene (reference sequence), CDR1 corresponds to GTSNPN and CDR2 to SVGIG. From its cysteine to its phenylalanine, the CDR3 spans 16 amino acids. The kept DNA is CDR3 alone, 48 bases in frame from the first base. Trimming costs V 1 base and J 2 bases, and their ends lie 15 bases apart. The sample taken for sequencing was PBMCs. This chain joins TRBV30 to TRBJ2-1; tentative D gene TRBD1, with 5 bases matching. The sequence came from a human donor in good health. Some clones in this sample may be carry-over from other donors' samples. The encoded CDR3 is CAWSGHRRPTYNEQFF. At the DNA level, the sequence is TGTGCCTGGAGTGGCCACAGGCGACCGACCTACAATGAGCAGTTCTTC.